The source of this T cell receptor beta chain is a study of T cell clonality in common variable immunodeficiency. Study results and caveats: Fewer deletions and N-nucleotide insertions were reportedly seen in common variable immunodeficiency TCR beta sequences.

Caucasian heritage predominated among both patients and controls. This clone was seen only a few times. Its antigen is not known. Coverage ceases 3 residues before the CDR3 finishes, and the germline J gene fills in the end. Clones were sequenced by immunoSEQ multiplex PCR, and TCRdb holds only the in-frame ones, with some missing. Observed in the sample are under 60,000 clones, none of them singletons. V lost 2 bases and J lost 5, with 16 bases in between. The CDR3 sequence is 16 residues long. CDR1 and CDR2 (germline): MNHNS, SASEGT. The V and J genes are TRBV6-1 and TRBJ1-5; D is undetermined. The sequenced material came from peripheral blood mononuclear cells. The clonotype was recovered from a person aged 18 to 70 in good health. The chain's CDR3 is CASSEFITLRDQPQHF. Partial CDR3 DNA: TGTGCCAGCAGTGAATTCATCACTCTACGGGATCAGCCC.